The sequence of this TCR beta chain was determined in a study of blood T cell repertoires in COVID-19. In the study overall: Donors in the United States, Italy and Spain gave samples during acute or convalescent COVID-19. PBMCs, B-cell-depleted T cells, or T cells provided the cDNA or gDNA that made up the material.

Using immunoSEQ multiplex PCR, the repertoire was profiled, and TCRdb retains in-frame clones only, with some absent. This sample has under 250,000 clones; over 80% occur once, and the top ten carry 2.5% to 3.5%. Which cohort a participant joined came from the clinical history participants gave. Exposed enrollees encountered a COVID-19 case at some point within 2 weeks before study entry. V was shortened by 5 bases and J by 3 bases, with 14 bases between the two germline ends. This CDR3 is 14 amino acids long. In germline, CDR1 is MDHEN, CDR2 SYDVKM. This chain connects TRBV28 to TRBJ2-7, with D perhaps matching TRBD1 (7 bases). Material for sequencing was PBMCs or T cells enriched from blood (not recorded which). The source is a woman in her 40s who had been exposed to COVID-19. The CDR3 sequence: CASSLRDSYYEQYF. The CDR3 DNA follows: TGTGCCAGCAGTCTGCGGGACAGCTACTACGAGCAGTACTTC.